Below are 14 T cell receptor beta chains sequenced from a single sample in a study of shared clonotypes between healthy human individuals. The data were produced by immunoSEQ multiplex PCR, yet TCRdb's version contains in-frame clones alone and is incomplete. The sample holds over 2 million clones, roughly 95% seen once. Sequences were obtained from naive CD4+ T cells sorted from blood. The subset: CD45RA+ positively selected. These receptors came from a man between 18 and 29 years old in good health.

The chain has TRBV6-5 and TRBJ1-4, with a weak D call TRBD1 (6 bases). Trimming removed 6 bases from V and 5 bases from J, with 13 bases in between. CDR1 and CDR2 from the germline V gene are MNHEY and SVGAGI. The CDR3 runs to 14 residues. CDR3 sequence reads: CASSLRGVNEKLFF. DNA for the CDR3: TGTGCCAGCAGCCTCAGGGGAGTCAATGAAAAACTGTTTTTT.

This chain links TRBV15 with TRBJ2-7, with 9 positions matching TRBD1. The CDR3 runs 15 residues. Trimming took 6 bases from V and 2 from J; bases not matched to a gene: 8. Germline assignment: CDR1 LNHNV and CDR2 YYDKDF (reference sequence). The CDR3 here is CATRGEGTGPYEQYF. CDR3 bases: TGTGCCACCAGAGGGGAAGGGACAGGGCCCTACGAGCAGTACTTC.

This rearrangement joins TRBV7-9 to TRBJ2-1; 8 positions match TRBD1. Per germline, CDR1 SEHNR and CDR2 FQNEAQ (reference sequence). With V trimmed by 3 bases and J by 5 bases, 6 bases remained unmatched. CDR3 length: 15 residues. The CDR3 here is CASSLGATGDNEQFF. DNA for the CDR3: TGTGCCAGCAGCTTGGGGGCGACAGGGGACAATGAGCAGTTCTTC.

In nucleotides, the CDR3 is TGTGCCAGCAGTGAAGTAAGCTCTGGGGCCAACGTCCTGACTTTC. Translation: CASSEVSSGANVLTF. V gene TRBV6-1 combines with J gene TRBJ2-6; D gene uncertain. V dropped 1 base and J dropped 0 bases, with 4 bases sitting between them. CDR1 is MNHNS, CDR2 SASEGT, per germline. This CDR3 region has 15 residues.

As to this clone: Other nucleotide sequences in the sample specify the same CDR3. The rearrangement links TRBV5-6 to TRBJ1-2; D is possibly TRBD1 (5 bases). V lost 2 bases and J lost 8, with 7 bases in between. The CDR3 has 11 amino acids. Germline values: CDR1 SGHDT, CDR2 YYEEEE. This CDR3 reads CASSFGGGYTF. As DNA, the CDR3 is TGTGCCAGCAGCTTCGGGGGAGGCTACACCTTC.

V and J are TRBV7-2 and TRBJ2-7; TRBD1 matches 7 bases. Germline CDR1 and CDR2: SGHTA and FQGNSA. Trimming took 1 base from V and 4 from J; bases not matched to a gene: 4. CDR3 length: 14 amino acids. In nucleotides, the CDR3 is TGTGCCAGCAGCTTAGGTACAGGGGAATACGAGCAGTACTTC. This translates into CASSLGTGEYEQYF.

The count of this clone is one. This chain links TRBV5-6 with TRBJ2-5; D is uncertain. Per the germline V gene, CDR1 is SGHDT and CDR2 is YYEEEE. Trimming removed 0 bases from V and 1 base from J, with 13 bases in between. The CDR3 spans 16 residues. CDR3 sequence reads: CASSLEPWMSQETQYF. Written as DNA, the CDR3 is TGTGCCAGCAGCTTGGAACCATGGATGAGCCAAGAGACCCAGTACTTC.

A single count supports this clone. The chain couples TRBV21-1 to TRBJ1-6. TRBV21-1 is classified as a pseudogene. The CDR3 extends over 16 amino acids. The CDR3: CASSKAKEKPPTPLHF. The CDR3 DNA follows: TGTGCCAGCAGCAAAGCGAAGGAAAAGCCCCCTACACCCCTCCACTTT.

The chain is built from TRBV7-6 and TRBJ2-3; the match to TRBD2 covers 7 bases. Germline V lookup: CDR1 SGHVS, CDR2 FNYEAQ. The CDR3 extends over 16 amino acids. Germline trimming cut 4 bases from V and 0 bases from J; bases unmatched to any gene: 7. This CDR3 is CASSSDLAASTDTQYF. CDR3 nucleotide sequence: TGTGCCAGCAGCTCCGATCTAGCGGCTAGCACAGATACGCAGTATTTT.

The DNA of the CDR3 is TGTGCCAGCAGCCTCCCGGGGGGAACTCCGAACACTGAAGCTTTCTTT. Translating gives CASSLPGGTPNTEAFF. The V gene is TRBV7-8, the J gene TRBJ1-1; possibly TRBD1 for D (5 bases). Germline CDR1 is SGHVS and CDR2 is FQNEAQ. Between the trimmed V and J ends, which lost 5 bases and 1 base, there was a span of 17 bases. The CDR3 covers 16 residues.

V and J are TRBV2 and TRBJ2-2, with 7 bases that match TRBD1. The germline gives CDR1 SNHLY, CDR2 FYNNEI. V lost 6 bases, J lost 3 bases, and 4 bases stayed unmatched. The CDR3 sequence is 14 residues long. The CDR3 coding sequence is TGTGCCAGCAGACTTCAGGGGGACACCGGGGAGCTGTTTTTT. This sequence encodes CASRLQGDTGELFF.

To note about this clone: In the same sample, other DNA sequences code for this CDR3. V and J are TRBV5-1 and TRBJ2-6; D ambiguous. The length of the CDR3 is 15 residues. The germline V and J ends were trimmed by 4 bases and 0 bases, with 8 bases remaining between them. The germline V gene has CDR1 SGHRS and CDR2 YFSETQ. In DNA form, the CDR3 reads TGCGCCAGCAGCCTTAAGTCCTCTGGGGCCAACGTCCTGACTTTC. It is translated as CASSLKSSGANVLTF.

The gene calls are TRBV6-1 and TRBJ2-5, with TRBD1 matching over 8 bases. The ends lost 4 bases at V and 4 bases at J; junction bases unmatched: 8. In germline, CDR1 is MNHNS, CDR2 SASEGT. The CDR3 is made up of 15 amino acids. In DNA form, the CDR3 reads TGTGCCAGCAGTGCGACAGGGGCTCTGCGAGAGACCCAGTACTTC. As protein: CASSATGALRETQYF.

V is TRBV10-3 and J is TRBJ1-6; no clear D. The ends were cut back, 2 bases at V and 0 bases at J, with 20 bases in the middle. Germline CDR1 is ENHRY and CDR2 is SYGVKD. The CDR3 is 20 amino acids. CDR3 nucleotides: TGTGCCATCAGTGAGGGCAGCCGGGCCCCCTCGAGCTCCTATAATTCACCCCTCCACTTT. This encodes CAISEGSRAPSSSYNSPLHF.